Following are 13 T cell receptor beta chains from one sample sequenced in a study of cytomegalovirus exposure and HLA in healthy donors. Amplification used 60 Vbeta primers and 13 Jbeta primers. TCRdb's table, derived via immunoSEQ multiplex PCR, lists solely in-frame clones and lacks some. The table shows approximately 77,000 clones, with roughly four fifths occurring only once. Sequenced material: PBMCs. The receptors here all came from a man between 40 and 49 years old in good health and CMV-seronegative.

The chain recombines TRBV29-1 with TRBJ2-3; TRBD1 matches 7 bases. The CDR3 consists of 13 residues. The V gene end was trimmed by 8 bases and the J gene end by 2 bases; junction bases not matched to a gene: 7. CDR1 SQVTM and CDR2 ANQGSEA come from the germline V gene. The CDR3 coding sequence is TGCAGCCCTCTGGACAGGAACACAGATACGCAGTATTTT. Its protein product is CSPLDRNTDTQYF.

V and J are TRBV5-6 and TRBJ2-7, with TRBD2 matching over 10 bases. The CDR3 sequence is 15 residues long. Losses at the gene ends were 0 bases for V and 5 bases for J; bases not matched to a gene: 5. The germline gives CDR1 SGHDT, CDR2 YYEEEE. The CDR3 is CASSLASGRVHEQYF. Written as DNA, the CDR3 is TGTGCCAGCAGCTTGGCGAGCGGGAGGGTCCACGAGCAGTACTTC.

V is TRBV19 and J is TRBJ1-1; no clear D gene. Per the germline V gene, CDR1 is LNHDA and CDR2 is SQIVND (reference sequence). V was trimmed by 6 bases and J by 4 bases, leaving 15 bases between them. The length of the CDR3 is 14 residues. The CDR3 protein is CASRREGETTEAFF. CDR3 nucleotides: TGTGCCAGTAGACGTGAAGGAGAGACCACTGAAGCTTTCTTT.

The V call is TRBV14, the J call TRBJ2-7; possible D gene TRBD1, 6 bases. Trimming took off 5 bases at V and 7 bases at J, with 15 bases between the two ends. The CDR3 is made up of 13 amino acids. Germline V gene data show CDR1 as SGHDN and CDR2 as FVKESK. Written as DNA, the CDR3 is TGTGCCAGCAGCAAACAGGGATCAGGGGAGCAGTACTTC. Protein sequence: CASSKQGSGEQYF.

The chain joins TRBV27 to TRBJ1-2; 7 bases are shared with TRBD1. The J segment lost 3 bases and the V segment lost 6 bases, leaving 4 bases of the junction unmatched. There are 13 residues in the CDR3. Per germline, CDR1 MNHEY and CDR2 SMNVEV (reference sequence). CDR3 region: CASRGQPHYGYTF. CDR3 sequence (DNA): TGTGCCAGCAGGGGACAGCCTCACTATGGCTACACCTTC.

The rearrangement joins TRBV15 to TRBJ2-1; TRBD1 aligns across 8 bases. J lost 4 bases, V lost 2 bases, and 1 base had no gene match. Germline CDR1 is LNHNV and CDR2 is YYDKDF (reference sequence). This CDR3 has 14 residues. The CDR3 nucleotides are TGTGCCACCAGCAGAAGACAGGGGTACAATGAGCAGTTCTTC. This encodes CATSRRQGYNEQFF.

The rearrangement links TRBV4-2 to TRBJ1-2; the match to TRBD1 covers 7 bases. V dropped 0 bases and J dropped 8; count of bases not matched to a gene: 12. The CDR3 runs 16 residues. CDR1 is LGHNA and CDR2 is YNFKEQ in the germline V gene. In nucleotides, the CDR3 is TGTGCCAGCAGCCAAGAACAGGGGACACCCAAAACAGGCTACACCTTC. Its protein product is CASSQEQGTPKTGYTF.

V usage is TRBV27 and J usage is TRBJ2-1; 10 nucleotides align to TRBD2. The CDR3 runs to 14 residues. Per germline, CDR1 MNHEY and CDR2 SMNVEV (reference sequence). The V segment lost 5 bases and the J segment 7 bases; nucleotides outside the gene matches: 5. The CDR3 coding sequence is TGTGCCAGCAGTCCTAAGACTAGCGGGAATGAGCAGTTCTTC. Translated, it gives CASSPKTSGNEQFF.

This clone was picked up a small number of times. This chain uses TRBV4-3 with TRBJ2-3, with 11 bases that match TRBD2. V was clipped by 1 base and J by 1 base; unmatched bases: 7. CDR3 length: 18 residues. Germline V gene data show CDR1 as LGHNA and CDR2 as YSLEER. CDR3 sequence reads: CASSQGWASGRRTDTQYF. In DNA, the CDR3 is TGCGCCAGCAGCCAAGGGTGGGCTAGCGGGAGGCGCACAGATACGCAGTATTTT.

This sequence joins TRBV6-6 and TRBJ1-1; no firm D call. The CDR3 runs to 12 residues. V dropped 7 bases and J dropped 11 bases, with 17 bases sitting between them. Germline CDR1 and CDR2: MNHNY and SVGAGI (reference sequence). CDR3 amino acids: CASNEGLTWAFF. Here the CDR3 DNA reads TGTGCCAGCAATGAGGGCCTAACGTGGGCTTTCTTT.

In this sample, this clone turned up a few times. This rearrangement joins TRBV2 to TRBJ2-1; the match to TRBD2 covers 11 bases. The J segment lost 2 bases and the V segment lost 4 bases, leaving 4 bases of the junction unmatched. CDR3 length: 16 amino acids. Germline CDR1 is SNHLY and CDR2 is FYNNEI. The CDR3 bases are TGTGCCAGCAGTGCCTCTAGCGGGGGGCCCTACAATGAGCAGTTCTTC. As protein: CASSASSGGPYNEQFF.

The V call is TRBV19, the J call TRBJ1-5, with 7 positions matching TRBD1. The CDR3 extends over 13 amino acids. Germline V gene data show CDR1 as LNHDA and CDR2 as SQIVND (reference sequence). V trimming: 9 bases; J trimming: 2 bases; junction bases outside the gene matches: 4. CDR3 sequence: CASNDRGNQPQHF. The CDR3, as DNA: TGTGCCAGCAATGACAGGGGCAATCAGCCCCAGCATTTT.

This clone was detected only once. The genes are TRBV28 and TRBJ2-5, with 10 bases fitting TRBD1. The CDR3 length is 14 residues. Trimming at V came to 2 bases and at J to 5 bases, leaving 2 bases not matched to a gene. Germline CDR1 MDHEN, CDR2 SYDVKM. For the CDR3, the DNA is TGTGCCAGCAGTTTACCGGGACAGGGGGAGACCCAGTACTTC. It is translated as CASSLPGQGETQYF.